This T cell receptor beta chain originates from a study of blood T cell repertoires in COVID-19. In the study overall: The cDNA or gDNA used as material had been derived from T cells, B-cell-depleted T cells, or PBMCs.

TCRdb keeps only in-frame clones here, not all; method: immunoSEQ multiplex PCR. The sample carries more than 350,000 clones, just under 90% recorded once. This CDR3 contains 12 residues. V was pared by 3 bases and J by 9 bases, with 9 bases between. Germline V gene sequence: CDR1 MNHNS, CDR2 SASEGT. This TCR was recovered from a woman aged 50 to 60 who had recovered from COVID-19. The rearrangement joins TRBV6-1 to TRBJ2-1; no reliable D call. Source material: PBMCs or T cells enriched from blood (not recorded which). The CDR3 region has the DNA TGTGCCAGCAGTGAGCCCCCAGGTGAGCAGTTCTTC. Translated, it gives CASSEPPGEQFF.